Following are 22 T cell receptor beta chains from one sample sequenced in a study of blood T cell repertoires in COVID-19. Assay used: immunoSEQ multiplex PCR; TCRdb lists only in-frame clones, some missing. In the table there are 300,000 to 400,000 clones, 90% of which are singletons. The sequencing input was PBMCs or T cells enriched from blood (not recorded which). These receptors all stem from a woman in her twenties or thirties who had been exposed to COVID-19.

This clone appeared a single time. The genes are TRBV19 and TRBJ2-1, with D maybe TRBD1 (5 bases). With 5 bases removed from V and 3 bases from J, the gap between germline ends came to 17 bases. Germline V lookup: CDR1 LNHDA, CDR2 SQIVND (reference sequence). The CDR3 totals 16 residues. The CDR3 DNA reads as TGTGCCAGTAGTCCGAGTAGGGGTCCCTTCTACAATGAGCAGTTCTTC. Protein product: CASSPSRGPFYNEQFF.

This chain connects TRBV11-2 to TRBJ2-7; 9 bases line up with TRBD1. V trimming: 1 base; J trimming: 7 bases; junction bases outside the gene matches: 11. Germline V gene data show CDR1 as SGHAT and CDR2 as FQNNGV. The CDR3 is 16 amino acids. The chain's CDR3 is CASSLVPGQGVGEQYF. The CDR3 DNA reads TGTGCCAGCAGCTTAGTACCGGGACAGGGTGTTGGGGAGCAGTACTTC.

The V call is TRBV5-1, the J call TRBJ2-1; 13 bases are a match to TRBD2. V shed 4 bases and J 10 bases; nucleotides not matched to a gene: 5. The germline CDR1 and CDR2 sequences are SGHRS and YFSETQ. The CDR3 runs to 14 residues. In DNA, the CDR3 is TGCGCCAGCAGCGGACTAGCGGGGGCCCCCGAGCAGTTCTTC. This sequence encodes CASSGLAGAPEQFF.

This CDR3 is CASSPPLKSGYTF. CDR3 DNA: TGTGCCAGCAGCCCCCCACTAAAGAGCGGCTACACCTTC. This chain links TRBV9 with TRBJ1-2; D is ambiguous. The CDR3 is 13 residues long. Trimming took off 4 bases at V and 8 bases at J, with 15 bases between the two ends. Germline-derived CDR1 and CDR2 are SGDLS and YYNGEE.

V is TRBV30 and J is TRBJ1-2, with 8 bases that match TRBD1. The junction had 5 bases not matched to a gene; V was cut back by 2 bases and J by 0 bases. Germline lookup yields CDR1 GTSNPN and CDR2 SVGIG (reference sequence). This CDR3 has 15 amino acids. CDR3 nucleotide sequence: TGTGCCTGGAGTACAAAGGGACAGGCTAACTATGGCTACACCTTC. Its translation is CAWSTKGQANYGYTF. Full variable domain (missing parts from reference TRBV30 and TRBJ1-2): SQTIHQWPATLVQPVGSPLSLECTVEGTSNPNLYWYRQAAGRGLQLLFYSVGIGQISSEVPQNLSASRPQDRQFILSSKKLLLSDSGFYLCAWSTKGQANYGYTFGSGTRLTVV.

CDR3: CATSDGTSGWPGELFF. For the CDR3, the DNA is TGTGCCACCAGCGACGGGACTAGCGGGTGGCCCGGGGAGCTGTTTTTT. The J gene is TRBJ2-2, the V gene TRBV24-1; 12 positions agree with TRBD2. This CDR3 contains 16 residues. Germline trimming cut 7 bases from V and 6 bases from J; bases unmatched to any gene: 8. The germline V gene encodes CDR1 KGHDR and CDR2 SFDVKD.

This chain uses TRBV5-1 with TRBJ2-7, with D possibly matching TRBD1 (6 bases). The V end was cut by 4 bases, the J end by 6 bases, with 14 bases between. The CDR3 totals 13 residues. CDR1 is SGHRS, CDR2 YFSETQ, per germline. The chain's CDR3 is CASSGPRGSEQYF. In nucleotides, the CDR3 is TGCGCCAGCAGCGGCCCCAGGGGATCCGAGCAGTACTTC. The full variable domain, with the rest looked up from reference TRBV5-1 and TRBJ2-7, is KAGVTQTPRYLIKTRGQQVTLSCSPISGHRSVSWYQQTPGQGLQFLFEYFSETQRNKGNFPGRFSGRQFSNSRSEMNVSTLELGDSALYLCASSGPRGSEQYFGPGTRLTVT.

This clone was seen only once. The V gene is TRBV20-1, the J gene TRBJ2-7; possibly TRBD1 for D (5 bases). Trimming pared 5 bases from V and 3 bases from J, leaving 8 bases between. The germline gives CDR1 DFQATT, CDR2 SNEGSKA (reference sequence). This CDR3 is 11 amino acids long. In nucleotides, the CDR3 is TGCAGTGCTGGGGCCCTCTACGAGCAGTACTTC. It encodes CSAGALYEQYF.

In this sample, this clone turned up once. The genes are TRBV11-2 and TRBJ1-4, with 10 positions matching TRBD1. The V gene end was trimmed by 1 base and the J gene end by 8 bases; junction bases not matched to a gene: 7. Germline V CDR1 and CDR2: SGHAT, FQNNGV. The CDR3 loop spans 16 amino acids. Written as DNA, the CDR3 is TGTGCCAGCAGCTTAGTTTCTTGGGACAGGGGCGAAAAACTGTTTTTT. Translating gives CASSLVSWDRGEKLFF.

The chain recombines TRBV19 with TRBJ1-1; 7 bases map to TRBD1. The CDR3 is 14 residues long. V was clipped by 4 bases and J by 8 bases; unmatched bases: 10. The germline CDR1 and CDR2 sequences are LNHDA and SQIVND (reference sequence). The CDR3 nucleotides read TGTGCCAGTAGTACTCACGGGACAGTCCTAGAAGCTTTCTTT. This sequence encodes CASSTHGTVLEAFF.

This rearrangement joins TRBV5-1 to TRBJ1-3; 7 bases are shared with TRBD1. V shed 3 bases, J shed 2 bases, and the junction held 8 bases outside the gene matches. Germline CDR1 and CDR2: SGHRS and YFSETQ. CDR3 size: 16 residues. In DNA, the CDR3 is TGCGCCAGCAGCTCCCGACAGGGATTAACTGGAAACACCATATATTTT. Translated, it gives CASSSRQGLTGNTIYF.

CDR3 in amino acids: CASSRGTPDGTQYF. As DNA, the CDR3 is TGTGCCAGCAGTAGGGGGACCCCGGACGGGACCCAGTACTTC. The rearrangement joins TRBV6-5 to TRBJ2-5, with D maybe TRBD1 (6 bases). Trimming left V 5 bases short and J 7 bases short, with 17 bases between. Germline loops: CDR1 MNHEY, CDR2 SVGAGI. The CDR3 is made up of 14 amino acids.

The V gene is TRBV2, the J gene TRBJ1-1, with D possibly matching TRBD1 (6 bases). Trimming removed 4 bases from V and 1 base from J, with 16 bases in between. Germline CDR1 SNHLY, CDR2 FYNNEI. This CDR3 has 16 amino acids. CDR3 in DNA: TGTGCCAGCAGTGTGGTCCCGGCGGGGGCGAACACTGAAGCTTTCTTT. Translation gives CASSVVPAGANTEAFF.

The chain carries TRBV3-1 (or the pseudogene TRBV3-2) and TRBJ1-6; D possibly corresponds to TRBD1 (5 bases). Germline CDR1 is LGHDT and CDR2 is YNNKEL (reference sequence). V dropped 3 bases and J dropped 7 bases, with 10 bases sitting between them. CDR3 size: 14 residues. The CDR3 region has the DNA TGTGCCAGCAGCCAGACAAGACAGAATTCACCCCTCCACTTT. It codes for CASSQTRQNSPLHF.

This chain connects TRBV4-3 to TRBJ2-7; TRBD1 agrees at 7 bases. From germline, CDR1 is LGHNA and CDR2 YSLEER. V trimming: 0 bases; J trimming: 3 bases; junction bases outside the gene matches: 5. The CDR3 consists of 15 residues. CDR3 bases: TGCGCCAGCAGCCAAGAGGGACAGCAGAGCTACGAGCAGTACTTC. It yields the protein CASSQEGQQSYEQYF.

This chain joins TRBV3-1 (or the pseudogene TRBV3-2) and TRBJ1-6, with 7 bases identical to TRBD1. Germline loops: CDR1 LGHDT, CDR2 YNNKEL (reference sequence). Losses at the gene ends were 3 bases for V and 3 bases for J; bases not matched to a gene: 5. This CDR3 has 16 amino acids. The CDR3 DNA reads as TGTGCCAGCAGCCACCGGGACAGAAGCTATAATTCACCCCTCCACTTT. Protein sequence: CASSHRDRSYNSPLHF.

This chain joins TRBV5-4 and TRBJ1-2; 8 bases agree with TRBD1. Germline trimming cut 1 base from V and 2 bases from J; bases unmatched to any gene: 4. Germline V gives CDR1 SGHNT, CDR2 YYREEE (reference sequence). This CDR3 contains 15 residues. CDR3 nucleotide sequence: TGTGCCAGCAGCTTGCCAACAGGGGGGAACTATGGCTACACCTTC. Translation: CASSLPTGGNYGYTF.

The V call is TRBV28, the J call TRBJ2-7; a weak D match, TRBD2 (6 bases). Trimming cost V 6 bases and J 3 bases, with 21 bases left between them. Germline lookup yields CDR1 MDHEN and CDR2 SYDVKM. There are 16 residues in the CDR3. The CDR3 region is CASSRSGSRRVYEQYF. The CDR3 nucleotides are TGTGCCAGCAGCCGCTCCGGATCCCGGAGGGTCTACGAGCAGTACTTC.

Remarks on this clone: The junction and the germline gene differ at one end; a read error may be behind it. The V gene is TRBV14, the J gene TRBJ2-4; D perhaps matches TRBD2 (6 bases). The CDR3 contains 13 residues. Germline V gene sequence: CDR1 SGHDN, CDR2 FVKESK. As DNA, the CDR3 is TGTGCCAGCAGCCAACTCGGGACTCCCGCGAGTGACTTC. Translation: CASSQLGTPASDF.

The chain is built from TRBV2 and TRBJ2-7; perhaps TRBD1 as D (6 bases). Between the trimmed V and J ends, which lost 7 bases and 3 bases, there was a span of 13 bases. Germline V lookup: CDR1 SNHLY, CDR2 FYNNEI. CDR3 length: 13 amino acids. DNA of the CDR3: TGTGCCAGCACCGAGAACAGGGACTACGAGCAGTACTTC. The encoded protein is CASTENRDYEQYF.

V gene TRBV5-1 combines with J gene TRBJ1-2; 9 bases align to TRBD1. The germline V gene encodes CDR1 SGHRS and CDR2 YFSETQ. V lost 6 bases and J lost 5; bases outside the gene matches: 8. The CDR3 covers 14 residues. The CDR3 bases are TGCGCCAGCACCGGACAGGGGACTTTTTATGGCTACACCTTC. Its translation is CASTGQGTFYGYTF.

Only a few counts were recorded for this clone. The chain employs TRBV3-1 (or the pseudogene TRBV3-2) and TRBJ2-5, with 8 bases identical to TRBD2. Trimming removed 0 bases from V and 3 bases from J; junction bases left unmatched: 6. CDR3 length equals 16 residues. The V gene's germline CDR1 is LGHDT and CDR2 YNNKEL (reference sequence). The CDR3 nucleotides are TGTGCCAGCAGCCAAGATTTCGTCGGGGGGGAAGAGACCCAGTACTTC. Translated, it gives CASSQDFVGGEETQYF.